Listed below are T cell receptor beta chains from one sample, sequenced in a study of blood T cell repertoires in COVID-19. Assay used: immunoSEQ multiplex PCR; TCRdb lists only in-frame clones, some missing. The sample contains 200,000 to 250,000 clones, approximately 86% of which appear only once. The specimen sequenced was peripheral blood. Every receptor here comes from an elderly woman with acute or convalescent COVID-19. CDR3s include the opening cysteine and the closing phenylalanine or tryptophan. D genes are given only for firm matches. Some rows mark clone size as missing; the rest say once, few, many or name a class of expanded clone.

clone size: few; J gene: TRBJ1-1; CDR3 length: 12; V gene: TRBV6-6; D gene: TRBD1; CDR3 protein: CASSSGGEEAFF; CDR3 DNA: TGTGCCAGCAGCTCAGGGGGTGAGGAAGCTTTCTTT
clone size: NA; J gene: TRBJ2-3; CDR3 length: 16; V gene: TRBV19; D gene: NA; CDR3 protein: CASRTPSGKGTDTQYF; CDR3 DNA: TGTGCCAGTAGGACTCCCTCGGGGAAAGGGACAGATACGCAGTATTTT
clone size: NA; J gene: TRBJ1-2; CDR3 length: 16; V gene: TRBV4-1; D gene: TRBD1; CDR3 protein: CASSPQGGSTNYGYTF; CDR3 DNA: TGCGCCAGCAGCCCCCAGGGGGGCAGTACTAACTATGGCTACACCTTC
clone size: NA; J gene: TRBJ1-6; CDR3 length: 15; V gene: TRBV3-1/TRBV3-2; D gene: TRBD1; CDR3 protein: CASSYTGGIDSPLHF; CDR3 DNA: TGTGCCAGCAGCTACACAGGGGGCATTGATTCACCCCTCCACTTT
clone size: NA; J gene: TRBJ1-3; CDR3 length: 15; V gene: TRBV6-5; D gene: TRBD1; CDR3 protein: CASSRRTGAGNTIYF; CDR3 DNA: TGTGCCAGCAGTCGAAGGACAGGGGCTGGAAACACCATATATTTT
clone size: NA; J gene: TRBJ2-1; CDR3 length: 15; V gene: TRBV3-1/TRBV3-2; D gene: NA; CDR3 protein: CASSQDWGVGNEQFF; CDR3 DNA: TGTGCCAGCAGCCAAGATTGGGGGGTGGGGAATGAGCAGTTCTTC
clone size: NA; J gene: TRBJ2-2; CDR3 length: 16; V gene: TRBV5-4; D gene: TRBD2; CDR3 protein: CASSLAGGAYTGELFF; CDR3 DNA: TGTGCCAGCAGCTTGGCGGGGGGGGCCTACACCGGGGAGCTGTTTTTT
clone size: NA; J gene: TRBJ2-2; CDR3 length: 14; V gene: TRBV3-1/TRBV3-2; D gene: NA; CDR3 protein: CALSDSTNTGELFF; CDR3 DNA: TGTGCCCTATCGGATAGCACGAACACCGGGGAGCTGTTTTTT
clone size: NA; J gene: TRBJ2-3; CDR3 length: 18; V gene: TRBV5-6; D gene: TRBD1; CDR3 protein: CASSLRTGATLGLDTQYF; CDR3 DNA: TGTGCCAGCAGCCTTCGGACAGGGGCTACCCTCGGTTTAGATACGCAGTATTTT
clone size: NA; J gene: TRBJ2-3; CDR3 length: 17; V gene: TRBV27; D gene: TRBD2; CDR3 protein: CASRASGGGTSTDTQYF; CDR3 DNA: TGTGCCAGCAGGGCTAGCGGGGGAGGTACTAGCACAGATACGCAGTATTTT
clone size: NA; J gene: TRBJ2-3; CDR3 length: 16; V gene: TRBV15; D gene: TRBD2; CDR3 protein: CATSRKLAGGIDTQYF; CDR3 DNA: TGTGCCACCAGCAGAAAACTAGCGGGGGGCATAGATACGCAGTATTTT
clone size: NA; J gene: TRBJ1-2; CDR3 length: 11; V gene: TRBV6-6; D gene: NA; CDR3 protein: CASSPGVGYTF; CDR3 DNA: TGTGCCAGCAGTCCAGGGGTAGGCTACACCTTC
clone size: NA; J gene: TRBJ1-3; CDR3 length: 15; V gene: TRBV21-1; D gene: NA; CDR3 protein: CASRRQSPRCNTIYF; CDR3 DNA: TGTGCCAGCAGGAGACAGTCCCCAAGATGCAACACCATATATTTT
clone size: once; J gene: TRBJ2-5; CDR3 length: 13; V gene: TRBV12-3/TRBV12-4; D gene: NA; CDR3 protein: CASSTGLEETQYF; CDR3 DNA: TGTGCCAGCAGCACAGGGCTAGAAGAGACCCAGTACTTC
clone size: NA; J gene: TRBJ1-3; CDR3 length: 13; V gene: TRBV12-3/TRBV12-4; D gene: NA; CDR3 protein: CASRRRSGNTIYF; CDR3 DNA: TGTGCCAGCAGGCGTAGGAGTGGAAACACCATATATTTT
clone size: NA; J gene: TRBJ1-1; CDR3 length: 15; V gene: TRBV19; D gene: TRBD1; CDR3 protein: CASSIQGDWNTEAFF; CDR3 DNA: TGTGCCAGTAGTATACAGGGGGACTGGAACACTGAAGCTTTCTTT
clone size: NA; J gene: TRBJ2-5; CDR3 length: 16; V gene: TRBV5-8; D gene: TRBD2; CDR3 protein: CASSLRLAEPKETQYF; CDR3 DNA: TGTGCCAGCAGCTTAAGACTAGCGGAGCCTAAAGAGACCCAGTACTTC
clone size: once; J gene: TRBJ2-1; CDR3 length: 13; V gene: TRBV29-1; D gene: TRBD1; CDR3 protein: CSVGTGGAGEQFF; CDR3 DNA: TGCAGCGTAGGGACAGGGGGCGCGGGGGAGCAGTTCTTC
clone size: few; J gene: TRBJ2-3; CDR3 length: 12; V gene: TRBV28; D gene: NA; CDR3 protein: CASSSIPDTQYF; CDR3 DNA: TGTGCCAGCAGTTCAATTCCAGATACGCAGTATTTT
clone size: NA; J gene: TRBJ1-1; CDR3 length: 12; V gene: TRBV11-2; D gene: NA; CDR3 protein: CASDRPNTEAFF; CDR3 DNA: TGTGCCAGTGACAGGCCGAACACTGAAGCTTTCTTT
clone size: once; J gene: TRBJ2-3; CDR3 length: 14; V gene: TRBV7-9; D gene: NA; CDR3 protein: CASSLAGLTDTQYF; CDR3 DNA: TGTGCCAGCAGCTTAGCCGGACTAACAGATACGCAGTATTTT
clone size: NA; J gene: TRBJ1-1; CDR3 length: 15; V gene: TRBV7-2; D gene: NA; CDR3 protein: CASSLAPGITTEAFF; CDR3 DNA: TGTGCCAGCAGCTTAGCGCCGGGGATAACCACTGAAGCTTTCTTT
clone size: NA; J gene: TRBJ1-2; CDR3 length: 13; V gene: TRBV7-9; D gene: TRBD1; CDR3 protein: CASSLDGTVGYTF; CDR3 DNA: TGTGCCAGCAGCTTAGATGGGACAGTTGGCTACACCTTC
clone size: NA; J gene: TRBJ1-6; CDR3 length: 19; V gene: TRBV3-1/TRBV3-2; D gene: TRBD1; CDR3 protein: CASSQVGGGTGGANSPLHF; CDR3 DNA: TGTGCCAGCAGCCAAGTGGGTGGCGGAACAGGGGGCGCGAATTCACCCCTCCACTTT
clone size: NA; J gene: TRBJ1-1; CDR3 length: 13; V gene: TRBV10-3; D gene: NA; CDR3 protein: CAISESDTSRAFF; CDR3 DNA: TGTGCCATCAGTGAGTCCGATACCAGCAGGGCTTTCTTT
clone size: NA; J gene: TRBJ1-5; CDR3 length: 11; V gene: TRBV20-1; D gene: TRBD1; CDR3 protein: CSAWDRGLQHF; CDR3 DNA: TGCAGTGCTTGGGACAGGGGGCTCCAGCATTTT